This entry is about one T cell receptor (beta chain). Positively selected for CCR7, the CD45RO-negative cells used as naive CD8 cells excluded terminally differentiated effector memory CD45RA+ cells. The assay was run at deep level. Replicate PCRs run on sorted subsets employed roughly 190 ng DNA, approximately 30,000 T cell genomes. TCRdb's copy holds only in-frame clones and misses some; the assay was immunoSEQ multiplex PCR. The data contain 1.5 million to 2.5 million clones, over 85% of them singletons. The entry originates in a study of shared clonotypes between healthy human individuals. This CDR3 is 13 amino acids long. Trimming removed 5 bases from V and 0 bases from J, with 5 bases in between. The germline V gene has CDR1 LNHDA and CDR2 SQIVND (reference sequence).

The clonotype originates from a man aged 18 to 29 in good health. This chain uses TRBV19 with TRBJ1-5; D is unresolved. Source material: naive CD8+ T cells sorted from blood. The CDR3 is CASSADSNQPQHF. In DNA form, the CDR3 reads TGTGCCAGTAGTGCCGATAGCAATCAGCCCCAGCATTTT.